The T cell receptor (beta chain) under discussion was sequenced for a study of OX40 agonist ivuxolimab in advanced cancers. Study-wide results and caveats: Undetermined was the antigen specificity of the expanded peripheral T cells.

CDR3 size: 15 residues. The V end was cut by 1 base, the J end by 3 bases, with 10 bases between. From germline, CDR1 is LNHDA and CDR2 SQIVND (reference sequence). As for this clone: Its antigen is not identified.

Assay: immunoSEQ multiplex PCR; the TCRdb copy retains only in-frame clones and omits some. There are around 15,000 clones in the sample; roughly four fifths occur only once, and roughly 2.3% lies in the top ten. The source was CD4+ or CD8+ T cells sorted from blood, collected in a trial of the OX40 agonist ivuxolimab. The chain joins TRBV19 to TRBJ1-5, with no clear D. The sequence was collected from an adult with an advanced solid tumor such as melanoma, head and neck, liver or kidney cancer. CDR3 loop: CASSIGSTPNQPQHF. In DNA form, the CDR3 reads TGTGCCAGTAGTATAGGAAGCACCCCCAATCAGCCCCAGCATTTT.